Below are 25 T cell receptor beta chains sequenced from a single sample in a study of CD8 T cells in Susac syndrome. Roughly 0.45 to 1 ug RNA was reverse transcribed with random hexamers. One entry per CDR3 protein results from TCRdb running MiXCR on the immunoSEQ multiplex PCR reads. This sample has roughly 120,000 distinct CDR3 sequences; around 95% occur once, and the top ten carry more than 0.075%. Sequenced: CD4+ T cells from PBMCs. The receptors come from a human donor in good health.

The chain joins TRBV10-3 to TRBJ2-1; 10 nucleotides align to TRBD2. Germline CDR1 reads ENHRY; CDR2 reads SYGVKD. The CDR3 length is 16 residues. Unmatched junction bases numbered 4, after V lost 0 bases and J lost 5 bases. The CDR3, as DNA: TGTGCCATCAGTGAGTCGTTAGCGGGAGGCCACAATGAGCAGTTCTTC. Translating it yields CAISESLAGGHNEQFF.

The rearrangement joins TRBV7-2 to TRBJ1-1; D remains ambiguous. The V and J ends lost 5 bases and 5 bases respectively, with 9 bases between them. Germline V CDR1 and CDR2: SGHTA, FQGNSA. There are 12 residues in the CDR3. In DNA, the CDR3 is TGTGCCAGCAGCCACCGCGGGACTGAAGCTTTCTTT. This encodes CASSHRGTEAFF.

The rearrangement uses TRBV20-1 and TRBJ1-2; no firm D call. Trimming pared 3 bases from V and 0 bases from J, leaving 8 bases between. The CDR3 runs 13 residues. Germline values: CDR1 DFQATT, CDR2 SNEGSKA (reference sequence). CDR3 loop: CSASGYTNYGYTF. As DNA, the CDR3 is TGCAGTGCTAGTGGATACACTAACTATGGCTACACCTTC.

The chain is built from TRBV7-6 and TRBJ2-3, with TRBD2 matching 10 bases. The CDR3 contains 18 residues. Germline assignment: CDR1 SGHVS and CDR2 FNYEAQ. The V gene end was trimmed by 2 bases and the J gene end by 1 base; junction bases not matched to a gene: 9. CDR3 in amino acids: CASSLRVLLAGGTDTQYF. DNA of the CDR3: TGTGCCAGCAGCTTAAGGGTTCTTCTAGCGGGAGGCACAGATACGCAGTATTTT. Supplemented by reference TRBV7-6 and TRBJ2-3, the full variable domain reads GAGVSQSPRYKVTKRGQDVALRCDPISGHVSLYWYRQALGQGPEFLTYFNYEAQQDKSGLPNDRFSAERPEGSISTLTIQRTEQRDSAMYRCASSLRVLLAGGTDTQYFGPGTRLTVL.

This sequence joins TRBV9 and TRBJ1-2, with a weak D call TRBD1 (5 bases). The ends were cut back, 4 bases at V and 4 bases at J, with 20 bases in the middle. The CDR3 runs to 16 residues. Germline CDR1 reads SGDLS; CDR2 reads YYNGEE. The CDR3 DNA reads TGTGCCAGCAGCCCCCCATGGGCAGGGAGCGCCTATGGCTACACCTTC. This translates into CASSPPWAGSAYGYTF.

The chain combines TRBV6-1 with TRBJ1-2; D unresolved. The V gene lost 0 bases and the J gene lost 5 bases, with 10 bases spanning the gap. The CDR3 is 14 residues long. CDR1 MNHNS and CDR2 SASEGT come from the germline V gene. CDR3 bases: TGTGCCAGCAGTGAAGCCGGGCCTCTGTATGGCTACACCTTC. This sequence encodes CASSEAGPLYGYTF.

The rearrangement links TRBV9 to TRBJ2-1; the match to TRBD1 covers 10 bases. The germline gives CDR1 SGDLS, CDR2 YYNGEE. The CDR3 extends over 16 amino acids. The V segment lost 4 bases and the J segment 8 bases; nucleotides outside the gene matches: 12. In DNA form, the CDR3 reads TGTGCCAGCAGCCCCCGTGGACAGGGGGGTGGGGATGAGCAGTTCTTC. Protein sequence: CASSPRGQGGGDEQFF.

The chain combines TRBV20-1 with TRBJ1-1, with D unresolved. V gave up 0 bases and J gave up 11 bases, with 13 bases separating them. The germline CDR1 and CDR2 sequences are DFQATT and SNEGSKA (reference sequence). This CDR3 has 12 residues. The CDR3 region is CSAREGPSGAFF. As DNA, the CDR3 is TGCAGTGCTAGAGAGGGCCCCAGCGGGGCTTTCTTT.

J is TRBJ2-3 and V is TRBV4-1, with D tentatively TRBD2 (6 bases). CDR3 size: 15 residues. Germline lookup yields CDR1 MGHRA and CDR2 YSYEKL. Trimming shortened V by 8 bases and J by 3 bases, and 18 bases separated the two germline ends. The CDR3 region is CASGLGGTRTDTQYF. CDR3 coding DNA: TGCGCCAGCGGCCTAGGCGGGACCCGAACAGATACGCAGTATTTT.

The chain has TRBV7-9 and TRBJ2-3; TRBD2 matches 7 bases. Losses at the gene ends were 4 bases for V and 1 base for J; bases not matched to a gene: 11. This CDR3 has 17 residues. Germline loops: CDR1 SEHNR, CDR2 FQNEAQ (reference sequence). The CDR3 reads CASSSRVASGGTDTQYF. CDR3 DNA: TGTGCCAGCAGCTCTAGAGTGGCTAGCGGAGGCACAGATACGCAGTATTTT.

This clonotype showed up just once. The gene calls are TRBV2 and TRBJ1-1; tentative D call: TRBD1 (6 bases). The V end was cut by 6 bases, the J end by 8 bases, with 19 bases between. The CDR3 loop spans 14 amino acids. Germline values: CDR1 SNHLY, CDR2 FYNNEI. The CDR3 loop is CASSRTMTGFEAFF. Here the CDR3 DNA reads TGTGCCAGCAGCCGAACTATGACAGGTTTCGAAGCTTTCTTT.

V usage is TRBV5-1 and J usage is TRBJ2-1; no clear D. The CDR3 contains 13 residues. Trimming left V 1 base short and J 7 bases short, with 9 bases between. The germline V gene encodes CDR1 SGHRS and CDR2 YFSETQ. The CDR3 DNA follows: TGCGCCAGCAGCTTGTTGTTGGGGAATGAGCAGTTCTTC. This gives the protein CASSLLLGNEQFF.

The rearrangement joins TRBV25-1 to TRBJ2-5; no definite D call. Trimming took 4 bases from V and 3 from J, leaving 6 bases between them. Germline loops: CDR1 MGHDK, CDR2 SYGVNS. The CDR3 totals 12 residues. The CDR3, as DNA: TGTGCCAGCAGTGGATCCAAAGAGACCCAGTACTTC. As protein: CASSGSKETQYF.

About this clonotype: The junction departs from the called germline gene at one end, perhaps through a read error. The chain combines TRBV7-7 with TRBJ2-4, with a possible D match to TRBD2 (6 bases). Germline-derived CDR1 and CDR2 are SSHAT and FNYEAQ (reference sequence). The CDR3 has 13 amino acids. As DNA, the CDR3 is TGTGCTAGCAGCCACTCTCCGGGGGACATTCAGTACTTC. Protein sequence: CASSHSPGDIQYF.

This sequence joins TRBV20-1 and TRBJ1-5; D perhaps matches TRBD1 (5 bases). The CDR3 consists of 12 residues. V lost 0 bases and J lost 12, with 12 bases in between. The germline gives CDR1 DFQATT, CDR2 SNEGSKA (reference sequence). The CDR3 region has the DNA TGCAGTGCTAGAGATCAGATGGGGCTCCAGCATTTT. It translates to CSARDQMGLQHF.

As DNA, the CDR3 is TGTGCCAGCACCGTAACTAGTTTGCGAAACTTGCCTTACAATGAGCAGTTCTTC. It encodes CASTVTSLRNLPYNEQFF. The rearrangement uses TRBV7-2 and TRBJ2-1; the D gene is possibly TRBD2 (5 bases). The CDR3 is 18 amino acids. The V and J ends lost 7 bases and 4 bases respectively, with 26 bases between them. Germline V gene data show CDR1 as SGHTA and CDR2 as FQGNSA.

This chain joins TRBV2 and TRBJ2-6; TRBD1 matches 10 bases. Germline CDR1 and CDR2: SNHLY and FYNNEI. The CDR3 length is 17 residues. Unmatched junction bases numbered 6, after V lost 7 bases and J lost 0 bases. In nucleotides, the CDR3 is TGTGCCAGCATGCGGGACAGGGGTAGCTCTGGGGCCAACGTCCTGACTTTC. Translation: CASMRDRGSSGANVLTF.

This chain uses TRBV19 with TRBJ1-2, with 7 bases aligning to TRBD1. V lost 3 bases, J lost 2 bases, and 6 bases stayed unmatched. The CDR3 runs to 15 residues. The germline CDR1 and CDR2 sequences are LNHDA and SQIVND (reference sequence). DNA of the CDR3: TGTGCCAGTAGTATGGGGTCGACAGGGAACTATGGCTACACCTTC. Translated, it gives CASSMGSTGNYGYTF.

This chain joins TRBV7-2 and TRBJ2-3, with a weak D call TRBD1 (5 bases). The germline V gene encodes CDR1 SGHTA and CDR2 FQGNSA. Trimming left V 2 bases short and J 6 bases short, with 12 bases between. The CDR3 extends over 14 amino acids. CDR3 sequence reads: CASSLRGFEDTQYF. CDR3 in DNA: TGTGCCAGCAGCTTAAGGGGATTTGAGGATACGCAGTATTTT.

The rearrangement uses TRBV6-5 and TRBJ2-1; TRBD2 is a possible D gene (5 bases). In germline, CDR1 is MNHEY, CDR2 SVGAGI. The length of the CDR3 is 13 residues. Trimming cost V 7 bases and J 1 base, with 8 bases left between them. Written as DNA, the CDR3 is TGTGCCAGCAAGAGACTATCCTACAATGAGCAGTTCTTC. This translates into CASKRLSYNEQFF.

This chain links TRBV6-5 with TRBJ2-7; D is uncertain. There are 14 residues in the CDR3. CDR1 and CDR2 (germline): MNHEY, SVGAGI. With 0 bases removed from V and 2 bases from J, the gap between germline ends came to 8 bases. CDR3 sequence: CASSYSTSTYEQYF. CDR3 bases: TGTGCCAGCAGTTACTCGACATCCACCTACGAGCAGTACTTC.

The DNA for the CDR3 is TGTGCCTGGAGCGACAGTTATAATGAAAAACTGTTTTTT. This gives the protein CAWSDSYNEKLFF. The chain combines TRBV30 with TRBJ1-4, with a tentative D call TRBD1 (5 bases). Trimming stripped 3 bases from V and 4 bases from J, with 9 bases between. Germline V gene sequence: CDR1 GTSNPN, CDR2 SVGIG (reference sequence). The CDR3 has 13 amino acids.

CDR3 region: CASSPAGGVYGYTF. The CDR3 nucleotides read TGTGCCAGCAGTCCGGCAGGGGGGGTCTATGGCTACACCTTC. The chain joins TRBV3-1 to TRBJ1-2, with 7 bases aligning to TRBD1. There are 14 residues in the CDR3. Germline CDR1 LGHDT, CDR2 YNNKEL (reference sequence). The trim removed 6 bases at V and 4 bases at J, leaving 8 bases unmatched.

This clonotype was detected only once. The V call is TRBV12-3 or TRBV12-4, the J call TRBJ2-7; 7 bases agree with TRBD2. The J segment lost 6 bases and the V segment lost 7 bases, leaving 12 bases of the junction unmatched. This CDR3 has 14 amino acids. As DNA, the CDR3 is TGTGCCAGCACCCAGGGTCCTAGGGAGGGCGAGCAGTACTTC. This gives the protein CASTQGPREGEQYF.

The genes are TRBV28 and TRBJ2-1; D call uncertain. Germline CDR1 is MDHEN and CDR2 is SYDVKM. This CDR3 is 12 amino acids long. Trimming took 3 bases from V and 1 from J, leaving 1 base between them. CDR3 amino acids: CASSLSYNEQFF. In DNA, the CDR3 is TGTGCCAGCAGTTTGTCCTACAATGAGCAGTTCTTC.